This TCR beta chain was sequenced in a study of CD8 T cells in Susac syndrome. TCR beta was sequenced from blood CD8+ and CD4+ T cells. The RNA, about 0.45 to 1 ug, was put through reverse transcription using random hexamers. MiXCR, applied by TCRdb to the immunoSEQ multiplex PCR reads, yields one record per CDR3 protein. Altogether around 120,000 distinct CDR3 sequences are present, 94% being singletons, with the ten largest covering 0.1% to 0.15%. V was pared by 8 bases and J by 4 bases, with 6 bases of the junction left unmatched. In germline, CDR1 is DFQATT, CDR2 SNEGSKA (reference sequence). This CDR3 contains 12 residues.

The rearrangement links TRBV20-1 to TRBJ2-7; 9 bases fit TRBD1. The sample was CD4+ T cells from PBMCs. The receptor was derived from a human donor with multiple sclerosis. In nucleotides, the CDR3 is TGCAGTTGTACAGGGGGCAAGTACGAGCAGTACTTC. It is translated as CSCTGGKYEQYF.